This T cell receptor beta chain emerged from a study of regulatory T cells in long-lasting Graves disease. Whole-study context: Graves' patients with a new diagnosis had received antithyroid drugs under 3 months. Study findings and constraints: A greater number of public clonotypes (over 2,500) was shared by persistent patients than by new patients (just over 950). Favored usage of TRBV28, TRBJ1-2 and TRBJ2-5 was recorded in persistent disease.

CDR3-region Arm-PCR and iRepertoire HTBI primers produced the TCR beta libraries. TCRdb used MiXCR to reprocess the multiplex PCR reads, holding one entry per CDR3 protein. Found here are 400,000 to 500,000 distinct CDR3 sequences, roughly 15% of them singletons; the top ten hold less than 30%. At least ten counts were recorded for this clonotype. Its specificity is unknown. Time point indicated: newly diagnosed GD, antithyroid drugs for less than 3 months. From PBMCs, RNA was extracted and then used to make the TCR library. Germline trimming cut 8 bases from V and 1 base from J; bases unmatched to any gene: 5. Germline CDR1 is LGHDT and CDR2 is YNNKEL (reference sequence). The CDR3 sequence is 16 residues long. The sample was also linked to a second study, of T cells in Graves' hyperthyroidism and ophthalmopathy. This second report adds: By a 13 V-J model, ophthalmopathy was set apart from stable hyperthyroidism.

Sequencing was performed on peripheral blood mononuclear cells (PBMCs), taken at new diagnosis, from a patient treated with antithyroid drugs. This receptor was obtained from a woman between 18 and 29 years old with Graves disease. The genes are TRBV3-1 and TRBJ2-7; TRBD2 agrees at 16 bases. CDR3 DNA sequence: TGTGCCAGCTTCGGGACTAGCGGGAGGGGGTCCTACGAGCAGTACTTC. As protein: CASFGTSGRGSYEQYF.